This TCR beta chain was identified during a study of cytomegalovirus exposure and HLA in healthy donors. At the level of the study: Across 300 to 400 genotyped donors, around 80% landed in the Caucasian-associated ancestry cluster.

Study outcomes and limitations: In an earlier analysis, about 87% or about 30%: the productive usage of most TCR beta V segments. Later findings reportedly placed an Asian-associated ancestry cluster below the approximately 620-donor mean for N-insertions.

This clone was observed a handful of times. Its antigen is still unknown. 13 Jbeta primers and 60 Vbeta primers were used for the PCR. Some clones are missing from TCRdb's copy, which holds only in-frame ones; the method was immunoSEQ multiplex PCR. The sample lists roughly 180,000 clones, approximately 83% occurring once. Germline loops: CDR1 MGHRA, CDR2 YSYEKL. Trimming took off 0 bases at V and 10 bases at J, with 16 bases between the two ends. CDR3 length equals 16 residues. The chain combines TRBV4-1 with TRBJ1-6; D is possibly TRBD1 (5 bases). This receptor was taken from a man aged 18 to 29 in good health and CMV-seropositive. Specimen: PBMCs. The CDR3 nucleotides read TGCGCCAGCAGCCAAGAAATAGGGCAGGGTCAATCACCCCTCCACTTT. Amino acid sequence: CASSQEIGQGQSPLHF.